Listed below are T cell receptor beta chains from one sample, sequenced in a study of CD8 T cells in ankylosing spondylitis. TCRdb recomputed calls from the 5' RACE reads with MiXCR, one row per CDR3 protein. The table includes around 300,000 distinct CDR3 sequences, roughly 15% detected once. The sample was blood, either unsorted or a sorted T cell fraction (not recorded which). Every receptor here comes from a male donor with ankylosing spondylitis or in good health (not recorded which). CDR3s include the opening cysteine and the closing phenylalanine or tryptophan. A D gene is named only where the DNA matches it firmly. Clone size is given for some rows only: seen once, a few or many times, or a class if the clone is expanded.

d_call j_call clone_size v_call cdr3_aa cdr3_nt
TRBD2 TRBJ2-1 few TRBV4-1 CASSQDLGRGDNEQFF TGCGCCAGCAGCCAAGATCTAGGGAGGGGAGACAATGAGCAGTTCTTC
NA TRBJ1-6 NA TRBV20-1 CSARTTGSVNYNSPLHF TGCAGTGCTAGAACCACAGGGTCGGTTAACTATAATTCACCCCTCCACTTT
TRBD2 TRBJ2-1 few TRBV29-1 CSVFLAGSYNEQFF TGCAGCGTTTTTCTAGCGGGGTCCTACAATGAGCAGTTCTTC
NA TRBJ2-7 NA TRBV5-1 CASSALATKAYEQYF TGCGCCAGCAGCGCTTTAGCGACTAAGGCCTACGAGCAGTACTTC
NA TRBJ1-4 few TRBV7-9 CASSLGPIEKLFF TGTGCCAGCAGCTTAGGACCTATTGAAAAACTGTTTTTT
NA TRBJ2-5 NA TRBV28 CASSLTQTQYF TGTGCCAGCAGTTTGACCCAGACCCAGTACTTC
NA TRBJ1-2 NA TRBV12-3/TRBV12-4 CASSLVGGDYGYTF TGTGCCAGCAGTTTAGTCGGGGGTGACTATGGCTACACCTTC
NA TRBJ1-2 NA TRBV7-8 CASSSDSASYGYTF TGTGCCAGCAGCTCCGACAGCGCTAGCTATGGCTACACCTTC
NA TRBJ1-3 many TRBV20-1 CSATGVGNTIYF TGCAGTGCTACCGGGGTCGGAAACACCATATATTTT
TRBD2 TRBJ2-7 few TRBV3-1 CASSQRTGTSGATSYEQYF TGTGCCAGCAGCCAAAGGACGGGAACTAGCGGGGCTACCTCCTACGAGCAGTACTTC
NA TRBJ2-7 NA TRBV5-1 CASSLNPTAWTSYEQYF TGCGCCAGCAGCTTGAATCCAACTGCTTGGACGTCCTACGAGCAGTACTTC
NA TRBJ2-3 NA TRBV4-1 CASSHGTSVAPTDTQYF TGCGCCAGCAGCCATGGTACCTCGGTTGCCCCCACAGATACGCAGTATTTT
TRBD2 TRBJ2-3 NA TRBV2 CASQSMGLAADTQYF TGTGCCAGCCAGTCGATGGGACTAGCGGCAGATACGCAGTATTTT
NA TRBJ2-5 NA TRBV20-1 CSARPGTAVETQYF TGCAGTGCTAGACCCGGGACTGCGGTGGAGACCCAGTACTTC
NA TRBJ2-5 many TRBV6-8 CASSWQGKRETQYF TGTGCCAGCAGTTGGCAGGGGAAGAGAGAGACCCAGTACTTC
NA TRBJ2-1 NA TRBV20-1 CSARDPGTAATNEQFF TGCAGTGCTAGAGATCCCGGGACGGCCGCAACCAATGAGCAGTTCTTC
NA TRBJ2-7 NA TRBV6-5 CASSSRVISYEQYF TGTGCCAGCAGTTCGCGGGTTATCTCCTACGAGCAGTACTTC
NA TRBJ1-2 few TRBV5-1 CASSFSLGYGYTF TGCGCCAGCAGCTTCAGTCTGGGCTATGGCTACACCTTC
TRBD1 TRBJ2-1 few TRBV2 CASSEDRGVYNEQFF TGTGCCAGCAGTGAGGACAGGGGTGTATACAATGAGCAGTTCTTC
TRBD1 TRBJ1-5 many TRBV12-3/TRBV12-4 CASSLGQGLNQPQHF TGTGCCAGCAGTTTGGGACAGGGTCTCAATCAGCCCCAGCATTTT
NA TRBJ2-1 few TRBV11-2 CASSLLPPPGAWEQFF TGTGCCAGCAGCTTACTACCCCCGCCCGGGGCTTGGGAGCAGTTCTTC
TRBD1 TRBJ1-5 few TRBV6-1 CASRGDRGGNQPQHF TGTGCCAGCAGGGGGGACAGGGGGGGCAATCAGCCCCAGCATTTT
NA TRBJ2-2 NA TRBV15 CATRPENTGELFF TGTGCCACCAGACCGGAGAACACCGGGGAGCTGTTTTTT
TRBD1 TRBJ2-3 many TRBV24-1 CATSDEPGQGNTDTQYF TGTGCCACCAGTGATGAACCGGGACAGGGGAATACAGATACGCAGTATTTT
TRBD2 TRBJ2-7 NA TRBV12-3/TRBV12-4 CASSPGGRRQYF TGTGCCAGCAGTCCGGGGGGTCGTCGACAGTACTTC
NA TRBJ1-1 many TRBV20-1 CSAPRGEAWTEAFF TGCAGTGCCCCTAGGGGGGAAGCGTGGACTGAAGCTTTCTTT
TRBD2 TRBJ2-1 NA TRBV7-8 CASSPFSGRAGNEQFF TGTGCCAGCAGCCCATTTAGCGGGAGGGCCGGCAATGAGCAGTTCTTC
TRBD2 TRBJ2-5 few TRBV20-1 CSARDFLAGGETQYF TGCAGTGCTAGAGACTTCCTAGCGGGAGGCGAGACCCAGTACTTC
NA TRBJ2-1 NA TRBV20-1 CSATLAHNEQFF TGCAGTGCCACTCTCGCGCACAATGAGCAGTTCTTC
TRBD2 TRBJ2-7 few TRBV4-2 CASSQGLAVSYEQYF TGTGCCAGCAGCCAAGGACTAGCGGTCTCCTACGAGCAGTACTTC
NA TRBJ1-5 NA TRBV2 CASEYSLQGPQHF TGTGCCAGCGAATACAGCCTCCAAGGACCCCAGCATTTT
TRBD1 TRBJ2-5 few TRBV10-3 CAIGTGTQETQYF TGTGCCATAGGGACAGGGACCCAAGAGACCCAGTACTTC
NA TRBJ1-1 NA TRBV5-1 CASSSRLDTEAFF TGCGCCAGCAGCTCCCGGCTAGACACTGAAGCTTTCTTT
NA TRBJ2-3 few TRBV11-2 CASSSGLGTDTQYF TGTGCCAGCAGTTCGGGGCTAGGCACAGATACGCAGTATTTT
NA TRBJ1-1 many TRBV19 CASSMWAGEAFF TGTGCCAGTAGTATGTGGGCCGGTGAAGCTTTCTTT
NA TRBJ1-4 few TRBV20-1 CSARPGTATNEKLFF TGCAGTGCTAGACCCGGGACGGCAACTAATGAAAAACTGTTTTTT
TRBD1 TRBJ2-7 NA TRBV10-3 CAISRDRGGEQYF TGTGCCATCAGCAGGGACAGGGGAGGCGAGCAGTACTTC
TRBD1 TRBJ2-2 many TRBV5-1 CASSLPGQGNTGELFF TGTGCCAGCAGCTTACCGGGACAGGGAAACACCGGGGAGCTGTTTTTT
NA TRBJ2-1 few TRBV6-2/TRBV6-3 CASSGRRSYNEQFF TGTGCCAGCAGTGGCAGGAGATCCTACAATGAGCAGTTCTTC
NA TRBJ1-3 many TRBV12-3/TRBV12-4 CASSGPTGNTIYF TGTGCCAGCAGCGGACCCACGGGAAACACCATATATTTT
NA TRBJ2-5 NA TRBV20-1 CSAVAGETQYF TGCAGTGCTGTAGCTGGGGAGACCCAGTACTTC
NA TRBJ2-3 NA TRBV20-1 CSARTGAGRYTQYF TGCAGTGCTAGGACCGGGGCGGGGAGATATACGCAGTATTTT
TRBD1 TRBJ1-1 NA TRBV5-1 CASSSHPTGVGYTEAFF TGCGCCAGCAGCTCTCACCCTACAGGGGTAGGTTACACTGAAGCTTTCTTT
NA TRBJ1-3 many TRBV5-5 CASSRGDSGNTIYF TGTGCCAGCAGCCGCGGGGACTCTGGAAACACCATATATTTT
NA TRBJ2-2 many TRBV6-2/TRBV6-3 CASSSFNYYTGELFF TGTGCCAGCAGTTCTTTTAATTACTACACCGGGGAGCTGTTTTTT
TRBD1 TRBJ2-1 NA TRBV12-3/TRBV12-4 CASSFSGGQFF TGTGCCAGCAGTTTTTCAGGGGGGCAGTTCTTC
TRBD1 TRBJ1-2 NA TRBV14 CASSGSRGVYGYTF TGTGCCAGCAGCGGAAGCAGGGGGGTCTATGGCTACACCTTC
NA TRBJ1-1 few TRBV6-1 CASSEARAVEAFF TGTGCCAGCAGTGAAGCGAGGGCAGTTGAAGCTTTCTTT
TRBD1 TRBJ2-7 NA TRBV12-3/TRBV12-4 CASGRGQGAYAQYF TGTGCCAGCGGTCGGGGACAGGGGGCGTATGCGCAGTACTTC
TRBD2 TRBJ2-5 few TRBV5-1 CASSANGGGQETQYF TGCGCCAGCAGCGCCAATGGCGGGGGACAAGAGACCCAGTACTTC
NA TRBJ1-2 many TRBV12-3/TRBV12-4 CASSLGVYNYGYTF TGTGCCAGCAGTTTAGGTGTATACAACTATGGCTACACCTTC
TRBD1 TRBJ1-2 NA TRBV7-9 CASQLMLGQNYGFTF TGTGCCAGCCAGCTTATGTTGGGACAGAACTATGGCTTCACCTTC
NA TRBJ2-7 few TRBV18 CASSPNAAYEQYF TGTGCCAGCTCACCCAACGCCGCCTACGAGCAGTACTTC
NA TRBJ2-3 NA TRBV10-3 CAIRGLSGGTDTQYF TGTGCCATCAGGGGGCTTAGCGGAGGCACAGATACGCAGTATTTT
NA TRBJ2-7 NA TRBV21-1 CASSKWDQGNYEQYF TGTGCCAGCAGCAAGTGGGACCAAGGGAACTACGAGCAGTACTTC
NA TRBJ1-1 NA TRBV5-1 CASSLTLTNTEAFF TGCGCCAGCAGCCTGACTCTCACAAACACTGAAGCTTTCTTT
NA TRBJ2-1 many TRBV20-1 CSANLHSRSYNEQFF TGCAGTGCTAATCTTCACAGTCGGTCCTACAATGAGCAGTTCTTC
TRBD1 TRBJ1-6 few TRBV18 CASSPPGGGSAPLHF TGTGCCAGCTCACCACCGGGAGGGGGCTCGGCACCCCTCCACTTT
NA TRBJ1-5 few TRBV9 CASSVDRNFQPQHF TGTGCCAGCAGCGTAGATCGAAATTTCCAGCCCCAGCATTTT